This T cell receptor (beta chain) is from a study of shared clonotypes between healthy human individuals. Study processing details: There were no quality scores in the junction-only immunoSEQ sequences, so filtering differed. This table comes from immunoSEQ multiplex PCR, and its TCRdb copy is limited to in-frame clones, with some not included. Clone size and the V and J calls come from that table; the DNA yielded D and trimming. The table has 850,000 to 1,200,000 clones, about 75% seen once; the top ten hold about 1.5%. V was shortened by 2 bases and J by 2 bases, with 6 bases between the two germline ends. Per the germline V gene, CDR1 is MNHNY and CDR2 is SVGAGI (reference sequence). CDR3 length equals 13 residues.

The sequencing sample was made of memory CD4+ T cells sorted from blood. As for subset: CD45RA-negative fraction. The TCR comes from a man aged 18 to 30 in good health. The chain links TRBV6-6 to TRBJ1-2; D unresolved. DNA for the CDR3: TGTGCCAGCAGTTACAGGGAAAACTATGGCTACACCTTC. It is translated as CASSYRENYGYTF.